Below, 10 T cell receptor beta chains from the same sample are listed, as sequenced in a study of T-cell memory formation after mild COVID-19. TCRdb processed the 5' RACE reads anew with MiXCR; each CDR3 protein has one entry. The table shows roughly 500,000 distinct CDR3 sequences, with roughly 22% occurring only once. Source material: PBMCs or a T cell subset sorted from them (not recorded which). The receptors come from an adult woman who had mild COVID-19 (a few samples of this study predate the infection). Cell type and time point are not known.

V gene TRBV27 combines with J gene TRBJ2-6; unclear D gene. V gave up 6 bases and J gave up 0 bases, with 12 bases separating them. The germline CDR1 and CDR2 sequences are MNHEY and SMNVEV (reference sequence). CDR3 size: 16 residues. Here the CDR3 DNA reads TGTGCCAGCAGCCCCCTTGAGGCCTCTGGGGCCAACGTCCTGACTTTC. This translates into CASSPLEASGANVLTF.

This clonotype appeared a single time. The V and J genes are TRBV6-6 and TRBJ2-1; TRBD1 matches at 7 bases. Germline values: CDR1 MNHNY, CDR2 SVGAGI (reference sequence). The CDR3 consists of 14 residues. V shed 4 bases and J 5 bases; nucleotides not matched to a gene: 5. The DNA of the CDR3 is TGTGCCAGCAGTTTCTCGGGACAGCACAATGAGCAGTTCTTC. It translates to CASSFSGQHNEQFF.

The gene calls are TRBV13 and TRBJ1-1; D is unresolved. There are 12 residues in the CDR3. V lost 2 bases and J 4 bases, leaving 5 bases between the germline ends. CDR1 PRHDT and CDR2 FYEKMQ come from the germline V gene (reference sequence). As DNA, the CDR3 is TGTGCCAGCAGCTTAAGGGCCACTGAAGCTTTCTTT. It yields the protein CASSLRATEAFF.

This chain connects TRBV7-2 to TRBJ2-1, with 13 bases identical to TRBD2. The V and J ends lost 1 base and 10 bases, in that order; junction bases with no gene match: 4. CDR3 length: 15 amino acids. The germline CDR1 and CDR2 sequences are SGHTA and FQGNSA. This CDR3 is CASSLGRLAGGEQFF. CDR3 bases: TGTGCCAGCAGCTTAGGAAGACTAGCGGGAGGAGAGCAGTTCTTC.

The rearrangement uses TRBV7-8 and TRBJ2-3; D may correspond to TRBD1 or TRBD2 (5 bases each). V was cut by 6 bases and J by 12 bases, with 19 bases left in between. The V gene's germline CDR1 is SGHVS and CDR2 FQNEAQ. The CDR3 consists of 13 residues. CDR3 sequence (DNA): TGTGCCAGCAGAATAGAGGGCCCGGGACCTCAGTATTTT. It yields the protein CASRIEGPGPQYF.

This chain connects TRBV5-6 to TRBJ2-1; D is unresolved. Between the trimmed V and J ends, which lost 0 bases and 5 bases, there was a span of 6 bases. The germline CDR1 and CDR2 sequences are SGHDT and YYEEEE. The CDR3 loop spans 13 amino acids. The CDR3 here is CASSLVANNEQFF. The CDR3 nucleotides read TGTGCCAGCAGCTTGGTAGCCAACAATGAGCAGTTCTTC.

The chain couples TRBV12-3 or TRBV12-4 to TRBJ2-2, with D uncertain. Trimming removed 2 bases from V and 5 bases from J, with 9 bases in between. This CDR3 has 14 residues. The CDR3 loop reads CASSLWEVTGELFF. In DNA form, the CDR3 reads TGTGCCAGCAGTTTATGGGAAGTAACCGGGGAGCTGTTTTTT.

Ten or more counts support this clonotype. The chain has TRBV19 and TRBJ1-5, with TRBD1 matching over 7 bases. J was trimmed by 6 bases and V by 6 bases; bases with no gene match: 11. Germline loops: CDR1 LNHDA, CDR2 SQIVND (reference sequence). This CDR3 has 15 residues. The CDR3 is CASRTTGLDGQPQHF. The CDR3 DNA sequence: TGTGCCAGTAGGACGACAGGGCTAGACGGTCAGCCCCAGCATTTT.

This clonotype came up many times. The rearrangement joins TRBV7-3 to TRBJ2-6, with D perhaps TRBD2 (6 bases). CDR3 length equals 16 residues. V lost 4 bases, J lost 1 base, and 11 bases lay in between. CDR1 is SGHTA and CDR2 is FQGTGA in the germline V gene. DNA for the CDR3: TGTGCCAGCAGCTCGAGGAGCGGGTCTGGGGCCAACGTCCTGACTTTC. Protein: CASSSRSGSGANVLTF.

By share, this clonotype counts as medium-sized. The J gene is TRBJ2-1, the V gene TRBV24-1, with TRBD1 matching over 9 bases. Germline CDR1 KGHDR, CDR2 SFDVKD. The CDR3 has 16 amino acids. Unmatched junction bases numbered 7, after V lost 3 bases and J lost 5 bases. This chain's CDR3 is CATSDPDRGHHNEQFF. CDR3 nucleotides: TGTGCCACCAGTGATCCGGACAGGGGACACCACAATGAGCAGTTCTTC.